This TCR beta chain was captured by sequencing in a study of Ad26.COV2.S vaccination and SARS-CoV-2 variants (dated by TCRdb to about 2021). Regarding the research as a whole: Vaccine-arm donors came from COV1001, a multicentre, randomized, double-blind, placebo-controlled phase I-IIa trial of Ad26.COV2.S in healthy adults. Trial participants were randomized into five groups of five, in which low-dose or high-dose Ad26.COV2.S was given once or twice, or placebo was given on both occasions. The TCR-sequenced set comprised approximately 32 samples: roughly 19 Ad26.COV2.S vaccine recipients, 5 placebo recipients and 8 SARS-CoV-2 convalescent individuals. The specificity and breadth of SARS-CoV-2-reactive T cell receptors after Ad26.COV2.S vaccination were assessed by TCRbeta repertoire sequencing. Dosing of Ad26.COV2.S was intramuscular, at either 5x10^10 or 1x10^11 viral particles, delivered as one shot or as two shots spaced 56 days apart. Throughout the experiments and outcome assessment, investigators stayed blinded to trial group allocation. The research as a whole found: The authors noted that the TCR breadth and depth analyses may have underestimated total T cell responses. The study was not powered for comparison of responses between vaccine doses or regimens. Higher spike-specific TCR breadth was observed in Ad26.COV2.S recipients than in placebo recipients (P = 0.0014). After vaccination, substantial breadth of spike-specific CD8+ and CD4+ T cell responses was reported. Vaccine and placebo recipients had comparable non-spike TCR breadth, which fits with the vaccine containing only spike.

This clone appeared a single time. Its antigen specificity is not known. The input lacks base qualities; no much larger clone sits a single base away. The treatment or condition label for this specimen denotes: roughly 18 received Ad26.COV2.S at low or high dose, single or two shots; roughly five received placebo; per-sample allocation not given. For vaccine and placebo recipients, the sequenced repertoires came from samples collected on day 63 after the first injection. Cohort 1b enrolled 20 to 30 adults aged 18-55 years at a single site in Boston, USA, between 29 July and 7 August 2020. Ad26.COV2.S consisted of a replication-incompetent adenovirus type 26 vector by which a prefusion-stabilized SARS-CoV-2 spike protein from the original Wuhan strain was expressed. The immunoSEQ Assay was the method used to sequence TCRbeta CDR3 regions. After extraction, genomic DNA underwent amplification by bias-controlled multiplex PCR, followed by high-throughput sequencing. As for the original processing: To quantify the absolute abundance of every unique TCRbeta CDR3 region, sequences were collapsed and filtered. T cell fraction was estimated by normalization of TCRbeta template counts to usable DNA, with usable DNA being measured through amplification of reference genes present in all nucleated cells. Repertoire TCRs were annotated as SARS-CoV-2-specific when V gene, CDR3 amino acid sequence and J gene were exactly matched to a known reactive TCR set. The reference SARS-CoV-2 TCR set was obtained from MIRA and was filtered for enrichment in COVID-19-positive ImmuneCODE repertoires, whereby public or cross-reactive TCRs were removed. Drawing on the MIRA antigens, annotated TCRs were analysed further at the level of specific ORF or position within ORF. Depth was the summed frequency of annotated unique rearrangements, while breadth was defined as annotated unique rearrangements over total unique productive rearrangements. Two-sided Wilcoxon rank-sum tests were used to compare TCR breadth between groups. TCRdb re-hosts the immuneACCESS table, in-frame sequences only. Its copies lack some clones; in the studies checked, an unresolved V gene accounts for under half of them, and the cause for the rest is not known. V and J calls and clone size come straight from that table; D and trimming were deduced from the DNA. The sample has 320,000 or so clones on record, roughly 90% of them singletons. 5.5% of the sample lies in the top ten.

Material: peripheral blood, obtained in a trial of Ad26.COV2.S vaccine versus placebo. The sequence derives from a person aged 18 to 65 who received the Ad26.COV2.S COVID-19 vaccine or a placebo.

The DNA is TGTGCCAGCAGCTCCATCGAACACAGGGACACTGAAGCTTTCTTT. Its coded protein is CASSSIEHRDTEAFF. The rearranged chain carries TRBV11-2 and TRBJ1-1; matching of 6 bases hints at TRBD1 as the D gene. V loses 4 bases, J loses 3 bases, and the germline ends lie 15 bases apart. CDR1 SGHAT and CDR2 FQNNGV were looked up in the germline V gene. Including cysteine and phenylalanine, the CDR3 has 15 amino acids. Left in the record is the CDR3 DNA by itself, 45 bases read in frame from the first base.